The 5 T cell receptor beta chains listed next were all sequenced from one sample in a study of cytomegalovirus exposure and HLA in healthy donors. Vbeta (60) and Jbeta (13) primers were used in the PCR. Libraries were prepared by immunoSEQ multiplex PCR; TCRdb keeps only in-frame clonotypes and omits some of them. The sample shows 110,000 to 150,000 clones, 80% of them seen only once. Specimen: PBMCs. The receptors were gathered from a male donor in good health and CMV-seronegative.

The chain joins TRBV5-1 to TRBJ2-1, with a tentative D call TRBD2 (5 bases). Between the trimmed V and J ends, which lost 5 bases and 9 bases, there was a span of 18 bases. Germline-derived CDR1 and CDR2 are SGHRS and YFSETQ. This CDR3 spans 14 amino acids. The CDR3 nucleotides are TGCGCCAGCAGGGACGGGAAGGGTTGGTCTGAGCAGTTCTTC. Translating it yields CASRDGKGWSEQFF.

This clone showed up just once. The chain joins TRBV30 to TRBJ1-6; D is unresolved. Germline assignment: CDR1 GTSNPN and CDR2 SVGIG (reference sequence). The CDR3 is made up of 15 amino acids. V was trimmed by 1 base and J by 8 bases, leaving 15 bases between them. The CDR3 DNA follows: TGTGCCTGGAGTGCCCGTAGCAGAGACCATTCACCCCTCCACTTT. Protein sequence: CAWSARSRDHSPLHF.

The V call is TRBV7-6, the J call TRBJ2-1; TRBD2 matches at 10 bases. This CDR3 is 15 amino acids long. Germline V gene sequence: CDR1 SGHVS, CDR2 FNYEAQ. V shed 5 bases, J shed 8 bases, and the junction held 9 bases outside the gene matches. This CDR3 reads CASSPSGGGNYEQFF. The CDR3 nucleotides are TGTGCCAGCAGCCCGAGCGGGGGGGGCAACTATGAGCAGTTCTTC.

This chain connects TRBV7-2 to TRBJ2-4; 16 bases are shared with TRBD2. CDR3 length: 16 amino acids. V was pared by 5 bases and J by 5 bases, with 3 bases of the junction left unmatched. From germline, CDR1 is SGHTA and CDR2 FQGNSA. CDR3 in amino acids: CASSQGLAGGQNIQYF. CDR3 coding DNA: TGTGCCAGCAGCCAGGGACTAGCGGGGGGGCAAAACATTCAGTACTTC.

The chain combines TRBV6-1 with TRBJ2-7; TRBD1 matches at 7 bases. Germline trimming cut 4 bases from V and 3 bases from J; bases unmatched to any gene: 6. Germline CDR1 and CDR2: MNHNS and SASEGT. The CDR3 is 14 residues long. CDR3 loop: CASSVRGFSYEQYF. As DNA, the CDR3 is TGTGCCAGCAGTGTCAGGGGGTTTAGCTACGAGCAGTACTTC.